The 5 T cell receptor beta chains presented below share a single source sample, sequenced in a study of CD8 T cells in ankylosing spondylitis. Using its own MiXCR run on the 5' RACE reads, TCRdb lists one record per CDR3 protein. The sample yields under 120,000 distinct CDR3 sequences, 20% to 30% seen once. Source material: synovial fluid, either unsorted or a sorted T cell fraction (not recorded which). These receptors were collected from a male donor with ankylosing spondylitis.

V is TRBV12-3 or TRBV12-4 and J is TRBJ1-6, with 7 bases matching TRBD1. The CDR3 is 14 amino acids. J was trimmed by 6 bases and V by 3 bases; bases with no gene match: 2. CDR3 nucleotide sequence: TGTGCCAGCAGTTTTGGACAGGTTAATTCACCCCTCCACTTT. As protein: CASSFGQVNSPLHF.

The chain has TRBV7-9 and TRBJ1-6, with 7 nucleotides matching TRBD1. The CDR3 covers 15 residues. Germline V gene sequence: CDR1 SEHNR, CDR2 FQNEAQ (reference sequence). Unmatched junction bases numbered 3, after V lost 1 base and J lost 6 bases. The CDR3 region is CASSLGAGGNSPLHF. The CDR3, as DNA: TGTGCCAGCAGCTTAGGGGCAGGGGGTAATTCACCCCTCCACTTT.

This chain joins TRBV7-6 and TRBJ2-3; 13 positions agree with TRBD2. The germline V gene has CDR1 SGHVS and CDR2 FNYEAQ. V gave up 0 bases and J gave up 2 bases; unmatched junction bases: 2. The CDR3 extends over 17 amino acids. CDR3: CASSLAGTSGNTDTQYF. The CDR3 DNA is TGTGCCAGCAGCTTAGCTGGGACTAGCGGGAACACAGATACGCAGTATTTT. Combining the CDR3 with reference TRBV7-6 and TRBJ2-3 gives the whole variable domain GAGVSQSPRYKVTKRGQDVALRCDPISGHVSLYWYRQALGQGPEFLTYFNYEAQQDKSGLPNDRFSAERPEGSISTLTIQRTEQRDSAMYRCASSLAGTSGNTDTQYFGPGTRLTVL.

This clonotype showed up just once. V is TRBV12-3 or TRBV12-4 and J is TRBJ1-5; D not certain. Trimming cost V 8 bases and J 6 bases, with 14 bases left between them. This CDR3 has 13 residues. This chain's CDR3 is CASGKRDSQPQHF. CDR3 DNA: TGTGCCAGCGGGAAAAGAGATAGTCAGCCCCAGCATTTT.

The rearrangement links TRBV20-1 to TRBJ1-6; no reliable D call. V gave up 2 bases and J gave up 2 bases, with 10 bases separating them. From germline, CDR1 is DFQATT and CDR2 SNEGSKA (reference sequence). This CDR3 has 15 amino acids. DNA of the CDR3: TGCAGTGCTAGAAGAGCCCGACCCTATAATTCACCCCTCCACTTT. Amino acids: CSARRARPYNSPLHF.